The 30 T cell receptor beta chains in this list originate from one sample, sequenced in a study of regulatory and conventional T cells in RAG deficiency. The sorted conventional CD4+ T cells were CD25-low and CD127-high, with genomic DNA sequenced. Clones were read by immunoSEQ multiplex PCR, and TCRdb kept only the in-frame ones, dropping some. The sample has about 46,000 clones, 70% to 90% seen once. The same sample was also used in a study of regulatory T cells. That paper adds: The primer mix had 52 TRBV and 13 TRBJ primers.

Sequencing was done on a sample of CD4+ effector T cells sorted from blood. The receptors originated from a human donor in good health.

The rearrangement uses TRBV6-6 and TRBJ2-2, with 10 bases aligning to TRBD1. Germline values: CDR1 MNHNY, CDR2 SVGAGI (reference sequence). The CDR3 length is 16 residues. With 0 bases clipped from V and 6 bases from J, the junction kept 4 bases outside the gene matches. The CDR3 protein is CASSYSRTGGPGELFF. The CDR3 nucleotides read TGTGCCAGCAGTTACTCGAGGACAGGGGGGCCCGGGGAGCTGTTTTTT.

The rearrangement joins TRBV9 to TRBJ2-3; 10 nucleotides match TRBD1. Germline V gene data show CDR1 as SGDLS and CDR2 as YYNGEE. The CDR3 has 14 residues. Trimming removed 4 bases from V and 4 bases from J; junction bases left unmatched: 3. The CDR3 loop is CASSPGQGADTQYF. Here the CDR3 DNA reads TGTGCCAGCAGCCCAGGACAGGGGGCAGATACGCAGTATTTT.

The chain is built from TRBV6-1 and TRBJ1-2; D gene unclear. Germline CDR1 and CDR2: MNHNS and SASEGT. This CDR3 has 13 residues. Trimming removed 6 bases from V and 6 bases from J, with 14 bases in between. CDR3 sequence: CASRQHLSHGYTF. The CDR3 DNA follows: TGTGCCAGCAGACAACACCTTAGCCATGGCTACACCTTC.

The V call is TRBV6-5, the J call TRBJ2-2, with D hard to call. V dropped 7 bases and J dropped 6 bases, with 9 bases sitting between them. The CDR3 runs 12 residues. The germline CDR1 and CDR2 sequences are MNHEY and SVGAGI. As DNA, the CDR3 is TGTGCCAGCACTCATTCCGCCGGGGAGCTGTTTTTT. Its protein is CASTHSAGELFF.

CDR3 loop: CASSPLGVVAGPRTDTQYF. The CDR3 nucleotides read TGTGCCAGCAGTCCCCTCGGCGTGGTAGCGGGACCCCGCACAGATACGCAGTATTTT. The J gene is TRBJ2-3, the V gene TRBV27; 8 bases are shared with TRBD2. Germline values: CDR1 MNHEY, CDR2 SMNVEV (reference sequence). Trimming cost V 5 bases and J 1 base; bases outside gene matches: 17. This CDR3 is built from 19 residues.

CDR3 sequence reads: CASSLRVSSYNEQFF. As DNA, the CDR3 is TGTGCCAGCAGCTTAAGAGTCAGCTCCTACAATGAGCAGTTCTTC. The V and J genes are TRBV7-3 and TRBJ2-1; D is unclear. This CDR3 comprises 15 residues. Trimming removed 1 base at V and 0 bases at J, with 7 bases between. Germline V gene lookup returns CDR1 SGHTA and CDR2 FQGTGA.

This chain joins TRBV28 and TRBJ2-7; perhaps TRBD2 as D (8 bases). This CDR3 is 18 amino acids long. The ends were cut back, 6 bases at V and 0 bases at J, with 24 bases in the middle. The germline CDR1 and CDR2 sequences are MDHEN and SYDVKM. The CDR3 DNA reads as TGTGCCAGCAGCCCGGCCCCGGGAGGGGGCGAGAACTCCTACGAGCAGTACTTC. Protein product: CASSPAPGGGENSYEQYF.

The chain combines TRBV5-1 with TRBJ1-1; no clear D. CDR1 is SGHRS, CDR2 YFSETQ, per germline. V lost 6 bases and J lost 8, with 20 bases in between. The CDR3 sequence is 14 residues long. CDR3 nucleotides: TGCGCCAGCACCCCGAGTGGTCAGCCGGCAGAAGCTTTCTTT. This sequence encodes CASTPSGQPAEAFF.

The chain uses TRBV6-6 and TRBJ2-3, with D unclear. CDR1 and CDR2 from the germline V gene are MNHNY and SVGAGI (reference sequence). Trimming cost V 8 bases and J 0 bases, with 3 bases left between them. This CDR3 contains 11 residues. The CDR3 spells CASGSTDTQYF. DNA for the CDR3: TGTGCCAGCGGAAGCACAGATACGCAGTATTTT.

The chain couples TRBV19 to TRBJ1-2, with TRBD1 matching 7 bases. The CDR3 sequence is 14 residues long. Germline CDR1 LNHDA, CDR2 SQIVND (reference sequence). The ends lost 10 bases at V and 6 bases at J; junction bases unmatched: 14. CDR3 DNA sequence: TGTGCCACCGCCGACAGGGCGACGAGAAATGGCTACACCTTC. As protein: CATADRATRNGYTF.

CDR3: CASRDSGTSGGYEQYF. The CDR3 nucleotides read TGTGCCAGCAGGGATTCCGGGACTAGCGGGGGTTACGAGCAGTACTTC. The rearrangement links TRBV7-2 to TRBJ2-7; 14 bases line up with TRBD2. This CDR3 is built from 16 residues. The V segment lost 6 bases and the J segment 4 bases; nucleotides outside the gene matches: 8. Per the germline V gene, CDR1 is SGHTA and CDR2 is FQGNSA. The full variable domain, rest sourced from reference TRBV7-2 and TRBJ2-7, is GAGVSQSPSNKVTEKGKDVELRCDPISGHTALYWYRQSLGQGLEFLIYFQGNSAPDKSGLPSDRFSAERTGGSVSTLTIQRTQQEDSAVYLCASRDSGTSGGYEQYFGPGTRLTVT.

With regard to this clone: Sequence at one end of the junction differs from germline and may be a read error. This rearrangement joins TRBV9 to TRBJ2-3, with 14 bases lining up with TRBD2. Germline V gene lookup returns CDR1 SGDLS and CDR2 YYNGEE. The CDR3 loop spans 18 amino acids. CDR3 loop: CAGSLGTSGSSSTDTQYF. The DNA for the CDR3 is TGTGCCGGCAGCCTCGGGACTAGCGGGAGTTCTAGCACAGATACGCAGTATTTT.

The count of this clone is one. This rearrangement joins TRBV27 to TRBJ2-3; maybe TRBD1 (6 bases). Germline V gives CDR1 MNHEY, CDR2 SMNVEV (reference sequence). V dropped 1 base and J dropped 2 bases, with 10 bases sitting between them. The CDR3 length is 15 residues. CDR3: CASSLFGQTTDTQYF. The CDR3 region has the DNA TGTGCCAGCAGTTTATTTGGACAGACCACAGATACGCAGTATTTT.

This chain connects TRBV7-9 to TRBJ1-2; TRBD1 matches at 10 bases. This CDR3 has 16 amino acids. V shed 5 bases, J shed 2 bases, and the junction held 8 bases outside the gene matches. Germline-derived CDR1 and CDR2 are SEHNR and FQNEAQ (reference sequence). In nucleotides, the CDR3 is TGTGCCAGCAGCCCATATGGGACAGGGGAAAACTATGGCTACACCTTC. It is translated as CASSPYGTGENYGYTF.

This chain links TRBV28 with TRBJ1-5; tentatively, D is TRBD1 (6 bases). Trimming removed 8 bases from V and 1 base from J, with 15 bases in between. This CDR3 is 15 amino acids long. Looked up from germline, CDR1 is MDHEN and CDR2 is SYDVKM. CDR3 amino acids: CASSTTGRSNQPQHF. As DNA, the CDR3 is TGTGCCAGCTCAACCACAGGGAGGAGCAATCAGCCCCAGCATTTT.

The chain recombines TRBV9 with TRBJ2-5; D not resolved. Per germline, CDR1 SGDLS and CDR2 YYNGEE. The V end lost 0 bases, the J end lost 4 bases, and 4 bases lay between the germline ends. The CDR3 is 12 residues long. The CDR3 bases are TGTGCCAGCAGCGTAGCGGGAGAGACCCAGTACTTC. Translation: CASSVAGETQYF.

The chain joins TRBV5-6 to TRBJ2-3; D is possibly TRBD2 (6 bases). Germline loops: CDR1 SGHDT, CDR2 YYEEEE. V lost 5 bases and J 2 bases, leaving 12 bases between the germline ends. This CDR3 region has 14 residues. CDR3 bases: TGTGCCAGCAGATTGACTAGTTACACAGATACGCAGTATTTT. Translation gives CASRLTSYTDTQYF.

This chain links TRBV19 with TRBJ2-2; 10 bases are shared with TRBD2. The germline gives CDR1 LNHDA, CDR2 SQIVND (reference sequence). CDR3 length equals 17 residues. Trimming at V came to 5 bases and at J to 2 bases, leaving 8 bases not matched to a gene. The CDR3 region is CASSRASGGLNTGELFF. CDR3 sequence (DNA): TGTGCCAGTAGTCGAGCTAGCGGGGGCCTAAACACCGGGGAGCTGTTTTTT.

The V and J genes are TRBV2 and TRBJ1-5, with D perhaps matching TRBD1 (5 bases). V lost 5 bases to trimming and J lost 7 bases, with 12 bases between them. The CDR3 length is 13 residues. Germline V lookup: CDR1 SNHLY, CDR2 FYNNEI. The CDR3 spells CASSPQGVQPQHF. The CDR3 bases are TGTGCCAGCAGTCCCCAGGGAGTACAGCCCCAGCATTTT.

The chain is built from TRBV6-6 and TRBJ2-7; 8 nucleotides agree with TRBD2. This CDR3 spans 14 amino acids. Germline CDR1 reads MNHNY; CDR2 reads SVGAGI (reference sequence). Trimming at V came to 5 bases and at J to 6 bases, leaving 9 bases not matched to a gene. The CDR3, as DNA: TGTGCCAGCAGTAGACTACGGGAGGGCCCCGAGCAGTACTTC. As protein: CASSRLREGPEQYF.

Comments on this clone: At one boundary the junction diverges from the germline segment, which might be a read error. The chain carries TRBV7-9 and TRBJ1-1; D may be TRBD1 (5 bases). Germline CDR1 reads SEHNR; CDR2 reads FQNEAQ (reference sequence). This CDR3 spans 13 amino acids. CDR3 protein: CAGSFKGRTEAFF. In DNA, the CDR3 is TGTGCCGGCAGCTTTAAGGGGAGAACTGAAGCTTTCTTT.

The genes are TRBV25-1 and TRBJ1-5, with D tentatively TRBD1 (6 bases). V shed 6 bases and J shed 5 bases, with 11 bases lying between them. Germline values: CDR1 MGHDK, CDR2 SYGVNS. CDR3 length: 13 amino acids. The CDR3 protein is CASRRGMDQPQHF. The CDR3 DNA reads TGTGCCAGCAGGAGGGGGATGGATCAGCCCCAGCATTTT. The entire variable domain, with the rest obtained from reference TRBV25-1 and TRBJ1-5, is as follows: EADIYQTPRYLVIGTGKKITLECSQTMGHDKMYWYQQDPGMELHLIHYSYGVNSTEKGDLSSESTVSRIRTEHFPLTLESARPSHTSQYLCASRRGMDQPQHFGDGTRLSIL.

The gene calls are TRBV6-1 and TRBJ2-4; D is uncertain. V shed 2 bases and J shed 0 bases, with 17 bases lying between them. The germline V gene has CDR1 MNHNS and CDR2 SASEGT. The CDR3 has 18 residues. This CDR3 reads CASSEQARVTLAKNIQYF. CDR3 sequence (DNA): TGTGCCAGCAGTGAACAGGCGCGAGTAACACTAGCCAAAAACATTCAGTACTTC.

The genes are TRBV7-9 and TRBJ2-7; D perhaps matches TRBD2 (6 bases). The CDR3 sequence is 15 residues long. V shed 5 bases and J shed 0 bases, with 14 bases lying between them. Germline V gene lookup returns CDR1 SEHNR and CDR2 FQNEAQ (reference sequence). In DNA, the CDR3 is TGTGCCAGCAGCCCCAGTGGGGGGAGCTCCTACGAGCAGTACTTC. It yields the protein CASSPSGGSSYEQYF.

This CDR3 is CASSMGQGWETQYF. CDR3 bases: TGTGCCAGCAGCATGGGACAGGGGTGGGAGACCCAGTACTTC. The chain combines TRBV5-8 with TRBJ2-5; 10 nucleotides align to TRBD1. J was trimmed by 5 bases and V by 4 bases; bases with no gene match: 5. Germline V lookup: CDR1 SGHTS, CDR2 YDEGEE. The CDR3 sequence is 14 residues long.

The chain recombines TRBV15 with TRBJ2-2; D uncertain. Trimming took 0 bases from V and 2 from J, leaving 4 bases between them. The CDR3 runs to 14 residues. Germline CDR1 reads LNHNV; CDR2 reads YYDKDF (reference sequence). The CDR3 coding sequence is TGTGCCACCAGCAGAGATCGAAACACCGGGGAGCTGTTTTTT. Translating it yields CATSRDRNTGELFF. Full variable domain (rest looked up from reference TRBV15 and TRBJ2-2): DAMVIQNPRYQVTQFGKPVTLSCSQTLNHNVMYWYQQKSSQAPKLLFHYYDKDFNNEADTPDNFQSRRPNTSFCFLDIRSPGLGDTAMYLCATSRDRNTGELFFGEGSRLTVL.

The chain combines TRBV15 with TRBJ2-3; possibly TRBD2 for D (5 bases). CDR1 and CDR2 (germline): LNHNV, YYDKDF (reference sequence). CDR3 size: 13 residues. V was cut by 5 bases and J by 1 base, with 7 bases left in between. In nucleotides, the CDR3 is TGTGCCACCAGCGCGAGGGGCACAGATACGCAGTATTTT. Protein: CATSARGTDTQYF. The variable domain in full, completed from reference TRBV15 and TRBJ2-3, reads DAMVIQNPRYQVTQFGKPVTLSCSQTLNHNVMYWYQQKSSQAPKLLFHYYDKDFNNEADTPDNFQSRRPNTSFCFLDIRSPGLGDTAMYLCATSARGTDTQYFGPGTRLTVL.

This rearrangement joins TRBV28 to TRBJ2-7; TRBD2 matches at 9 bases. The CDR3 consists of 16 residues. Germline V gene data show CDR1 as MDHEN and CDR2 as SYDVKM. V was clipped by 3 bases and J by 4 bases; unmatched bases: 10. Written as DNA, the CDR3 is TGTGCCAGCAGTTTCTTTAGCGGGAGCGGGGGGTACGAGCAGTACTTC. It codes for CASSFFSGSGGYEQYF.

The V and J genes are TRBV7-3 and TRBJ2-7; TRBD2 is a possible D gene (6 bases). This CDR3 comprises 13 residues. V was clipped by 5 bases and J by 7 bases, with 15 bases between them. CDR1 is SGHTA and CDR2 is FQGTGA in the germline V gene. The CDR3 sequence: CASSPTRGEEQYF. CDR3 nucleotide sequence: TGTGCCAGCAGCCCAACCCGCGGGGAAGAGCAGTACTTC.

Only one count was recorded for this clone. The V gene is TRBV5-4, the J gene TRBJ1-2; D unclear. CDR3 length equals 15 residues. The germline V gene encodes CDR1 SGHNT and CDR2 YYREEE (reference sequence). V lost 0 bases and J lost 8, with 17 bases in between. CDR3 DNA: TGTGCCAGCAGCTTGGCCGGTCGTGAAGGGCGGGGCTACACCTTC. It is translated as CASSLAGREGRGYTF.